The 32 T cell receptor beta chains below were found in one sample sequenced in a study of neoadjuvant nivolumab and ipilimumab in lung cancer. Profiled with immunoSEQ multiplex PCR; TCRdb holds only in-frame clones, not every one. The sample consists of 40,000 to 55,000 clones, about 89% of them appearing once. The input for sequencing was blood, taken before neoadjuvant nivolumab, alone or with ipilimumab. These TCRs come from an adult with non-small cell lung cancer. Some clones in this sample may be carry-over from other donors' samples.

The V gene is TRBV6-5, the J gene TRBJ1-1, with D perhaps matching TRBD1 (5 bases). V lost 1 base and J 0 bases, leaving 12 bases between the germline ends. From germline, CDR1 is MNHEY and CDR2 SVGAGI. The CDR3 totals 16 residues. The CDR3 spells CASSYFGAGMNTEAFF. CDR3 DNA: TGTGCCAGCAGTTACTTTGGGGCAGGGATGAACACTGAAGCTTTCTTT.

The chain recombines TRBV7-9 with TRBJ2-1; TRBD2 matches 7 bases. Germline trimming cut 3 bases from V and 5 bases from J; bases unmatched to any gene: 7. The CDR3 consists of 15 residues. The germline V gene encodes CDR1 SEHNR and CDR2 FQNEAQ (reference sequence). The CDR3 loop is CASSFGGSPHNEQFF. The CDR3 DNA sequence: TGTGCCAGCAGCTTCGGCGGGAGCCCCCACAATGAGCAGTTCTTC.

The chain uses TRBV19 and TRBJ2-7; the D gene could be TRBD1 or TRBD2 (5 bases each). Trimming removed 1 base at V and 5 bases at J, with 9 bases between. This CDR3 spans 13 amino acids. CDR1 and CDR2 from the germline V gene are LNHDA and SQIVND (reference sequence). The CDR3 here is CASSIVGRDEQYF. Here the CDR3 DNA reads TGTGCCAGTAGTATAGTGGGGCGGGACGAGCAGTACTTC.

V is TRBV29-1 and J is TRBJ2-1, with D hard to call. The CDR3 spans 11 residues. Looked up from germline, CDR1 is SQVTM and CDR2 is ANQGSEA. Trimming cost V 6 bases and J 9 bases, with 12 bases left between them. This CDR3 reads CSVGNLGEQFF. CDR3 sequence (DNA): TGCAGCGTGGGAAATTTAGGTGAGCAGTTCTTC.

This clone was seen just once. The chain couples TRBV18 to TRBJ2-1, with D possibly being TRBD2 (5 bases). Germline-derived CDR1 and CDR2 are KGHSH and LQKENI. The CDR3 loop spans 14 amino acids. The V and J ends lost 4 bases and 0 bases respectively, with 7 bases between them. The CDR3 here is CASSRESSYNEQFF. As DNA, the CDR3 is TGTGCCAGCTCACGGGAGAGCTCCTACAATGAGCAGTTCTTC.

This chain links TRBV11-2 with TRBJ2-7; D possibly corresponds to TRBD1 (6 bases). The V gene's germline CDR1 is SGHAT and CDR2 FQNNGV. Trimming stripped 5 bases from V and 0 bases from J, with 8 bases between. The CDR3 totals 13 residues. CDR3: CASSQGHSYEQYF. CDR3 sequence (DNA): TGTGCCAGCAGCCAGGGGCACTCCTACGAGCAGTACTTC.

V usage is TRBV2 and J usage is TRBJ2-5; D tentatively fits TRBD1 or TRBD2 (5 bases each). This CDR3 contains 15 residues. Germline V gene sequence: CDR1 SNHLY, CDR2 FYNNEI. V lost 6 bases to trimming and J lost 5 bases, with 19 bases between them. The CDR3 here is CASSSTLGTTETQYF. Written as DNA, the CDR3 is TGTGCCAGCAGCAGCACTCTAGGGACGACCGAGACCCAGTACTTC.

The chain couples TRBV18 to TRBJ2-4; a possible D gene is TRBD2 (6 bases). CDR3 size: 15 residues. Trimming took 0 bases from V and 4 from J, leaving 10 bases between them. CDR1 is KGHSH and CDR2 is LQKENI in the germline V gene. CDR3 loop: CASSPPEAGKNIQYF. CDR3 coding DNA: TGTGCCAGCTCACCACCGGAGGCGGGGAAAAACATTCAGTACTTC.

For the CDR3, the DNA is TGTGCCAGCAGTCCTCTTGACAGGGGGAATGGCTACACCTTC. Its protein product is CASSPLDRGNGYTF. This chain connects TRBV6-5 to TRBJ1-2; 9 nucleotides agree with TRBD1. Germline trimming cut 5 bases from V and 6 bases from J; bases unmatched to any gene: 7. Germline V gives CDR1 MNHEY, CDR2 SVGAGI. The CDR3 spans 14 residues.

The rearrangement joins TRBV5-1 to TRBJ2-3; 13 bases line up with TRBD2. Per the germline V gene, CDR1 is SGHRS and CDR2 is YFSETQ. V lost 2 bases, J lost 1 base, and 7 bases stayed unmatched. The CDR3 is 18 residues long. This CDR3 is CASSLLAGGPRGTDTQYF. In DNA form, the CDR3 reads TGCGCCAGCAGCTTACTAGCGGGAGGGCCGCGGGGCACAGATACGCAGTATTTT.

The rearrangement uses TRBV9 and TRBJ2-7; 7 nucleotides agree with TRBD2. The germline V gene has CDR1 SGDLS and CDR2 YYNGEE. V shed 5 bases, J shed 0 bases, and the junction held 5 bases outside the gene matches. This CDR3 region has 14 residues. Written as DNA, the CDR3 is TGTGCCAGCAGTCCCACTAGCGCCTCCTACGAGCAGTACTTC. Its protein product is CASSPTSASYEQYF.

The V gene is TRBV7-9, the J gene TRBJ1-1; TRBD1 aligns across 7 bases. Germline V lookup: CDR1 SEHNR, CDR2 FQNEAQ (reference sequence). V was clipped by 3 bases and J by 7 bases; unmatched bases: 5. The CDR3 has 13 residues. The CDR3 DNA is TGTGCCAGCAGCTTTTCTGGGACAGTTGAAGCTTTCTTT. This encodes CASSFSGTVEAFF.

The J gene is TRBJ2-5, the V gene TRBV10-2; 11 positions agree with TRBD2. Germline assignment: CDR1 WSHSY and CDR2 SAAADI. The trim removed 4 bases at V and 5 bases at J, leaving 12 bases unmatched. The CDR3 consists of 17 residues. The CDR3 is CASSVLAGGSGVETQYF. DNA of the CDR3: TGCGCCAGCAGTGTTTTAGCGGGAGGGTCCGGTGTGGAGACCCAGTACTTC.

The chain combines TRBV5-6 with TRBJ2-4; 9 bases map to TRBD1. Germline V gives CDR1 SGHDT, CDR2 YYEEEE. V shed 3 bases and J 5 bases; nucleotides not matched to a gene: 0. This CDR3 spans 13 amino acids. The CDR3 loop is CASSWTGENIQYF. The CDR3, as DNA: TGTGCCAGCAGCTGGACAGGGGAAAACATTCAGTACTTC. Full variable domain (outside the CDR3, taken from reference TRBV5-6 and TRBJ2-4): DAGVTQSPTHLIKTRGQQVTLRCSPKSGHDTVSWYQQALGQGPQFIFQYYEEEERQRGNFPDRFSGHQFPNYSSELNVNALLLGDSALYLCASSWTGENIQYFGAGTRLSVL.

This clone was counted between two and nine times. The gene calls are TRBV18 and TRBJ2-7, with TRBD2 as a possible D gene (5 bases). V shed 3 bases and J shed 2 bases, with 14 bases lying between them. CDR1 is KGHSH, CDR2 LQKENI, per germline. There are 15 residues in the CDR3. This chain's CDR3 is CASSPKAVGTYEQYF. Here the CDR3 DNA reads TGTGCCAGCTCACCGAAGGCCGTCGGGACCTACGAGCAGTACTTC.

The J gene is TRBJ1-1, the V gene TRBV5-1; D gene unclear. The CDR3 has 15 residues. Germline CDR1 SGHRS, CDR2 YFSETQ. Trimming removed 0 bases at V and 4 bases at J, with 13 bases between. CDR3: CASSLDVGSGTEAFF. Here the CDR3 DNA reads TGCGCCAGCAGCTTGGATGTGGGTTCGGGCACTGAAGCTTTCTTT.

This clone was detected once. The CDR3 bases are TGCGCCAGCAGCTTGGGACTAGCGGGAGGAGGGCAAGAGACCCAGTACTTC. This codes for CASSLGLAGGGQETQYF. The genes are TRBV5-1 and TRBJ2-5, with 13 bases aligning to TRBD2. CDR1 and CDR2 (germline): SGHRS, YFSETQ. This CDR3 spans 17 amino acids. Unmatched junction bases numbered 4, after V lost 0 bases and J lost 2 bases.

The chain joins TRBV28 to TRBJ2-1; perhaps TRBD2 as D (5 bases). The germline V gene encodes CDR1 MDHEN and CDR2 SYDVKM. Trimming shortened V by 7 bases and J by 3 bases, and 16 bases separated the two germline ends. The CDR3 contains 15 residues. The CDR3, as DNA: TGTGCCAGCACCGGCGGGCAACTATTCTACAATGAGCAGTTCTTC. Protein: CASTGGQLFYNEQFF.

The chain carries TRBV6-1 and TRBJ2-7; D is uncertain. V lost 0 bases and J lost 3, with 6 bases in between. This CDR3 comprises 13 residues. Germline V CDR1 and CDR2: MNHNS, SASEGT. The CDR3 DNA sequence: TGTGCCAGCAGTGAAGCCTCGAGCTACGAGCAGTACTTC. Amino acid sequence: CASSEASSYEQYF.

DNA of the CDR3: TGTGCCAGCAACGGAGGATCTGAAGCTTTCTTT. It yields the protein CASNGGSEAFF. The rearrangement uses TRBV6-5 and TRBJ1-1; D unclear. V was shortened by 7 bases and J by 6 bases, with 9 bases between the two germline ends. The CDR3 covers 11 residues. CDR1 is MNHEY and CDR2 is SVGAGI in the germline V gene.

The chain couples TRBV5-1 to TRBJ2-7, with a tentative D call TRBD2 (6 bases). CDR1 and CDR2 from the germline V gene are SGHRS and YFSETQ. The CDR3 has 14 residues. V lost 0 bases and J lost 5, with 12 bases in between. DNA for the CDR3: TGCGCCAGCAGCTTGGTGGAGGGGAGGAACGAGCAGTACTTC. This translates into CASSLVEGRNEQYF. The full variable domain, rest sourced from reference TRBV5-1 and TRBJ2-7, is KAGVTQTPRYLIKTRGQQVTLSCSPISGHRSVSWYQQTPGQGLQFLFEYFSETQRNKGNFPGRFSGRQFSNSRSEMNVSTLELGDSALYLCASSLVEGRNEQYFGPGTRLTVT.

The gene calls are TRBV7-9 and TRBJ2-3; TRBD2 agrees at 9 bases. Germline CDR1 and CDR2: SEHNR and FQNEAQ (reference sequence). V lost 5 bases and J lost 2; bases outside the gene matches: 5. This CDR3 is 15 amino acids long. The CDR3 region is CASSAGTSFTDTQYF. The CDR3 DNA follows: TGTGCCAGCAGCGCCGGGACTAGCTTCACAGATACGCAGTATTTT.

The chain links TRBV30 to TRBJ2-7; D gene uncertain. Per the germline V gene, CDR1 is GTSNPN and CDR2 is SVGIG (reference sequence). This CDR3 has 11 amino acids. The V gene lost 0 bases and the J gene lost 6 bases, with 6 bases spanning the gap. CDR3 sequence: CAWSVFAEQYF. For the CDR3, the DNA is TGTGCCTGGAGTGTCTTTGCCGAGCAGTACTTC.

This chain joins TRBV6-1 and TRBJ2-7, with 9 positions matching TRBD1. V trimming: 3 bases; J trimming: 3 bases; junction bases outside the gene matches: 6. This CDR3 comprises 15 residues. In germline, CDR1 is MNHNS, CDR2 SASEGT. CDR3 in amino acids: CASSEMGTGLYEQYF. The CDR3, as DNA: TGTGCCAGCAGTGAGATGGGGACAGGGCTCTACGAGCAGTACTTC.

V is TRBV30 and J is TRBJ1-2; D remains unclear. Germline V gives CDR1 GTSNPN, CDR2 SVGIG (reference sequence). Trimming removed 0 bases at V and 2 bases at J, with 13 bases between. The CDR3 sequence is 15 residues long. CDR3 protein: CAWSVTGRLNYGYTF. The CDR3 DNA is TGTGCCTGGAGTGTAACGGGGAGGCTGAACTATGGCTACACCTTC.

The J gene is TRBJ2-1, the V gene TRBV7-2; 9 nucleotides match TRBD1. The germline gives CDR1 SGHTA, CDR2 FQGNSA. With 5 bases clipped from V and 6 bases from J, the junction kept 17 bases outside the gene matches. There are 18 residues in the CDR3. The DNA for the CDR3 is TGTGCCAGCAGCCCTAGACCCAATCCGGGACAGGGAGGCAATGAGCAGTTCTTC. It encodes CASSPRPNPGQGGNEQFF.

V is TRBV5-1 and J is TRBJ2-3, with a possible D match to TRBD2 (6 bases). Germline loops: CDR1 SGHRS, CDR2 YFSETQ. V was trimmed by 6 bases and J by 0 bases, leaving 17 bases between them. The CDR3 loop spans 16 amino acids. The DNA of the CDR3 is TGCGCCAGCACGTGGAGTGTTGGGACTAGCACAGATACGCAGTATTTT. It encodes CASTWSVGTSTDTQYF.

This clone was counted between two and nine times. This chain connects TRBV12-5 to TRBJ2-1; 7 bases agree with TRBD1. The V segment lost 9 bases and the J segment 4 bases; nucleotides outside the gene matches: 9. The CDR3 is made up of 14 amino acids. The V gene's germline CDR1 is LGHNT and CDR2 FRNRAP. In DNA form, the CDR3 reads TGTGCTAGCCGGACAGGTCTTACGTACAATGAGCAGTTCTTC. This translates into CASRTGLTYNEQFF.

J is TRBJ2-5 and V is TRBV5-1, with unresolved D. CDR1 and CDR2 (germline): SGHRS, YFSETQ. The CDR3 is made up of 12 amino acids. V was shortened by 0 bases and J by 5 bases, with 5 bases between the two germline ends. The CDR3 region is CASSLAMETQYF. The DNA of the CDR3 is TGCGCCAGCAGCTTGGCCATGGAGACCCAGTACTTC.

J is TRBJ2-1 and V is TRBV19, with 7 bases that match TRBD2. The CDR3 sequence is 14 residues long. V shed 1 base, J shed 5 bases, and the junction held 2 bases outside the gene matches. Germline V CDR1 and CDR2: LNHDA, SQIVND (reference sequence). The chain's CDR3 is CASSIAGGDNEQFF. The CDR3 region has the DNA TGTGCCAGTAGTATAGCGGGAGGCGACAATGAGCAGTTCTTC.

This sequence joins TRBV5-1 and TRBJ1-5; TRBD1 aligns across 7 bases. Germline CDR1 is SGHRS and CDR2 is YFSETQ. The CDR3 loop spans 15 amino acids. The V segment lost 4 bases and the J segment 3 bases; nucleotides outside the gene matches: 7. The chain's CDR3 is CASSPTGAHNQPQHF. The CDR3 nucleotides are TGCGCCAGCAGCCCCACAGGGGCACACAATCAGCCCCAGCATTTT.

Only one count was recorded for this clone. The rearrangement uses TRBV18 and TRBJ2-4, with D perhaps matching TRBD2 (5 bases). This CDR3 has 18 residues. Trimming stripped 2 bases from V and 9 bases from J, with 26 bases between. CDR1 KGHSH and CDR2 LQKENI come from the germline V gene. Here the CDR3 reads CASSPSRTDWWDLGIQYF. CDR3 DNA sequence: TGTGCCAGCTCACCATCAAGGACTGATTGGTGGGATCTCGGCATTCAGTACTTC.